A single sample gave rise to the 8 T cell receptor beta chains below, sequenced in a study of blood T cell repertoires in COVID-19. Method: immunoSEQ multiplex PCR; TCRdb's copy keeps in-frame clones and lacks some. The sample includes roughly 100,000 clones, 77% seen only once; the top ten take roughly a tenth. The sequenced sample consisted of peripheral blood. Every receptor here comes from an elderly woman with acute or convalescent COVID-19.

This chain links TRBV5-1 with TRBJ2-3; 7 bases line up with TRBD2. This CDR3 is built from 14 residues. The trim removed 7 bases at V and 5 bases at J, leaving 10 bases unmatched. The germline CDR1 and CDR2 sequences are SGHRS and YFSETQ. The CDR3, as DNA: TGCGCCAGCGCATTTGGGCGGGGGAAAGATACGCAGTATTTT. The encoded protein is CASAFGRGKDTQYF. The whole variable domain, remainder taken from reference TRBV5-1 and TRBJ2-3, is KAGVTQTPRYLIKTRGQQVTLSCSPISGHRSVSWYQQTPGQGLQFLFEYFSETQRNKGNFPGRFSGRQFSNSRSEMNVSTLELGDSALYLCASAFGRGKDTQYFGPGTRLTVL.

V gene TRBV19 combines with J gene TRBJ1-5; D possibly corresponds to TRBD1 (5 bases). Trimming shortened V by 1 base and J by 4 bases, and 14 bases separated the two germline ends. CDR3 size: 16 residues. The V gene's germline CDR1 is LNHDA and CDR2 SQIVND (reference sequence). CDR3 nucleotide sequence: TGTGCCAGTAGTATAGGGAGACAGAGTCCAAATCAGCCCCAGCATTTT. It translates to CASSIGRQSPNQPQHF.

The V call is TRBV27, the J call TRBJ2-2; D unresolved. Trimming took 3 bases from V and 0 from J, leaving 14 bases between them. The CDR3 has 17 amino acids. In germline, CDR1 is MNHEY, CDR2 SMNVEV (reference sequence). The CDR3 loop is CASSLSLGHANTGELFF. The CDR3 nucleotides read TGTGCCAGCAGTTTGTCTCTTGGCCACGCGAACACCGGGGAGCTGTTTTTT.

This chain connects TRBV30 to TRBJ2-7; 9 bases match TRBD2. The trim removed 0 bases at V and 3 bases at J, leaving 9 bases unmatched. The V gene's germline CDR1 is GTSNPN and CDR2 SVGIG (reference sequence). The CDR3 runs 16 residues. The CDR3 DNA is TGTGCCTGGAGTGTAGGGGGTAGCGGGAGTTTCTACGAGCAGTACTTC. It specifies CAWSVGGSGSFYEQYF.

J is TRBJ2-2 and V is TRBV27; 12 bases are a match to TRBD2. With 5 bases clipped from V and 8 bases from J, the junction kept 9 bases outside the gene matches. Looked up from germline, CDR1 is MNHEY and CDR2 is SMNVEV (reference sequence). The CDR3 runs 16 residues. As DNA, the CDR3 is TGTGCCAGCAGTCTAGCGGGAGGGGGAACAAGGGGGGAGCTGTTTTTT. Its translation: CASSLAGGGTRGELFF.

The rearrangement joins TRBV6-2 or TRBV6-3 to TRBJ1-1; D perhaps matches TRBD1 (6 bases). V was shortened by 1 base and J by 5 bases, with 11 bases between the two germline ends. Germline V gene lookup returns CDR1 MNHEY and CDR2 SVGEGT. CDR3 length: 14 amino acids. CDR3 DNA sequence: TGTGCCAGCAGTTACTTACAGGGTGGAACTGAAGCTTTCTTT. Translation: CASSYLQGGTEAFF.

The J gene is TRBJ1-1, the V gene TRBV3-1 (or the pseudogene TRBV3-2); tentative D call: TRBD1 (5 bases). V dropped 7 bases and J dropped 0 bases, with 12 bases sitting between them. CDR3 length: 14 amino acids. From germline, CDR1 is LGHDT and CDR2 YNNKEL (reference sequence). The CDR3 loop reads CASTAGTLNTEAFF. In DNA form, the CDR3 reads TGTGCCAGCACCGCCGGGACTTTGAACACTGAAGCTTTCTTT.

The rearrangement joins TRBV19 to TRBJ2-4; D is possibly TRBD2 (6 bases). This CDR3 has 16 amino acids. Trimming shortened V by 3 bases and J by 0 bases, and 12 bases separated the two germline ends. Per the germline V gene, CDR1 is LNHDA and CDR2 is SQIVND (reference sequence). The CDR3 DNA sequence: TGTGCCAGTAGTATCGATAGCGGCGGAGCCAAAAACATTCAGTACTTC. Amino acids: CASSIDSGGAKNIQYF.